Listed here is a single TCR beta chain. The sample originates from a study of blood T cell repertoires in COVID-19. TCRdb's copy holds only in-frame clones and misses some; the assay was immunoSEQ multiplex PCR. Of roughly 200,000 clones in the sample, approximately 80% were seen once. The sample comprised peripheral blood. This TCR was sampled from a human donor in a cohort sampled during active COVID-19.

The CDR3 spells CATSPMGGEAYNEQFF. The CDR3 bases are TGTGCCACCAGTCCAATGGGGGGGGAGGCCTACAATGAGCAGTTCTTC. The chain employs TRBV24-1 and TRBJ2-1, with 7 bases aligning to TRBD2. Per the germline V gene, CDR1 is KGHDR and CDR2 is SFDVKD. Trimming removed 6 bases from V and 2 bases from J; junction bases left unmatched: 9. The CDR3 loop spans 16 amino acids.